This T cell receptor (beta chain) was identified during a study of blood T cell repertoires in COVID-19 (dated by TCRdb to about 2020). Background for the entire study: The collaborator samples originated in the United States, Italy and Spain and spanned the acute and convalescent phases of COVID-19. The prospective study material was composed of cDNA or gDNA derived from T cells, B-cell-depleted T cells, or PBMCs. Subjects who had been exposed to COVID-19, were actively infected with it, or had recovered from it provided the deeply sampled blood TCRbeta repertoires that made up the dataset. A freely available public database, intended as a resource for researchers studying the immune response to SARS-CoV-2, is where the repertoires were released. The samples were drawn from the first 160 participants of the ongoing ImmuneRACE study and from 950 to 1,500 subjects provided by 6 global collaborators. Nearly every sample came with metadata listing a de-identified subject ID, COVID-19 status, age in years and sex. Where HLA class I and class II types were available, the types were taken from metadata supplied by the sample provider, not from assay-based typing. What the research found in general, with its limitations: How much clinical and demographic metadata was included differed by source and by participant, and the metadata was provided uncurated.

V loses 8 bases, J loses 1 base, and the germline ends lie 15 bases apart. CDR1 and CDR2 are read off the germline V gene (reference sequence) as LNHDA and SQIVND. The CDR3 covers 15 residues, taking in both the cysteine and the phenylalanine. This entry keeps only the CDR3 DNA: 45 bases, framed from base 1. The collaborating institutions used their own protocols to collect whole blood in K2EDTA tubes. Collaborator samples were shipped for TCRbeta analysis as frozen whole blood, isolated PBMCs, or DNA extracted from either sample type. The immunoSEQ Assay, a bias-controlled multiplex PCR, was used to amplify TCRbeta CDR3 regions from genomic DNA. In the source study's methods: The number of nucleated cells in each sample was estimated from the amplification of reference gene primers within the assay. Sequence reads were collapsed and filtered to measure the absolute abundance of every unique TCRbeta CDR3 rearrangement. For each sample, productive Simpson clonality was calculated as the square root of Simpson's diversity index across productive rearrangements. As stored in TCRdb, this immuneACCESS dataset retains in-frame rearrangements with V and J assigned. A fraction of the clones does not appear; measured against another copy, unresolved V genes explain less than half of the discrepancy, and the remainder lacks a known reason. V and J calls and clone size are those listed in that table; D and trimming were worked out from the DNA. For this sample the table gives about 190,000 clones, of which about 86% were detected only once. Of the sample, approximately 15% is held by the ten largest clones.

Regarding this clone: The specificity of this receptor is unknown. The input lacks base qualities; no much larger clone sits a single base away.

This sequence originates from a man aged 30 to 39 with active or convalescent COVID-19. This chain is built from TRBV19 and TRBJ1-5; a weak D assignment points to TRBD1 (6 bases agree). Sequences were obtained from peripheral blood. The DNA is as follows: TGTGCCAGTCAACCAGGGGTGGGGAGCAATCAGCCCCAGCATTTT. Translated, this gives CASQPGVGSNQPQHF.